This T cell receptor (beta chain) came from a study of blood T cells in healthy people across ages. The CDR3 has 14 amino acids. CDR1 is SGHTA and CDR2 is FQGNSA in the germline V gene. The V segment lost 4 bases and the J segment 5 bases; nucleotides outside the gene matches: 3. Each of the donors had 8 to 10 milliliters of peripheral blood drawn into EDTA-treated Vacutainer tubes. PCR was performed a second time for about 7 to 12 cycles using a sample-barcoded 5' primer and a J-beta primer mix. MiXCR was run by TCRdb on the 5' RACE reads, yielding one entry per CDR3 protein. The table records more than 1,400,000 distinct CDR3 sequences, roughly 40% of them present only once. This clonotype was counted at least ten times.

The sample comprised blood. The chain combines TRBV7-2 with TRBJ2-1; TRBD2 matches at 9 bases. The clonotype was recovered from a woman younger than 35 in good health. The CDR3 sequence is CASSWTSANNEQFF. In nucleotides, the CDR3 is TGTGCCAGCAGCTGGACTAGCGCCAACAATGAGCAGTTCTTC. The variable domain in full, completed from reference TRBV7-2 and TRBJ2-1, reads GAGVSQSPSNKVTEKGKDVELRCDPISGHTALYWYRQSLGQGLEFLIYFQGNSAPDKSGLPSDRFSAERTGGSVSTLTIQRTQQEDSAVYLCASSWTSANNEQFFGPGTRLTVL.